The clone carrying this TCR beta chain was counted only a few times. Its cognate antigen is unknown. Per germline, CDR1 SGHNT and CDR2 YYREEE (reference sequence). V was clipped by 6 bases and J by 8 bases; unmatched bases: 16. The CDR3 contains 15 residues. Exclusion applied to patients with autoimmune disease history or systemic immunosuppression. This entry comes from a study of OX40 agonist ivuxolimab in advanced cancers. Turning to the study itself: Patients got intravenous ivuxolimab at 0.01 to 10 mg/kg every 2 weeks. About 40% of patients had received prior checkpoint inhibitor therapy. Study conclusions and caveats: At doses 0.1 to 3.0 mg/kg, CD4+ and CD8+ clones expanded.

Sequenced by immunoSEQ multiplex PCR; TCRdb stores in-frame clones only, minus some. Among over 85,000 clones, about four fifths were seen once, and the ten largest hold roughly 1.5%. The sequences come from CD4+ or CD8+ T cells sorted from blood, collected in a trial of the OX40 agonist ivuxolimab. This receptor was obtained from an adult with an advanced solid tumor such as melanoma, head and neck, liver or kidney cancer. The V and J genes are TRBV5-4 and TRBJ1-2; TRBD1 matches 7 bases. CDR3: CASTGTESPSRGYTF. As DNA, the CDR3 is TGTGCCAGCACCGGGACAGAATCCCCGTCAAGGGGCTACACCTTC.